The rows below give T cell receptor beta chains drawn from one sample of a study of shared clonotypes between healthy human individuals. The method was immunoSEQ multiplex PCR; TCRdb's version includes in-frame clones alone and lacks a portion of them. The sample shows fewer than 1.4 million clones, roughly 74% of them seen only once. Input material: memory CD4+ T cells from PBMCs. The receptors shown here come from a man younger than 30 in good health. Some clones in this sample may be carry-over from other donors' samples. Both conserved end residues are part of each CDR3. The D gene is left open where the match is weak. Only some rows state a clone size, as once, few, many or a class for expanded clones.

j_call d_call v_call clone_size cdr3_aa cdr3_nt
TRBJ1-2 . TRBV27 . CASSLNRRGYGYTF TGTGCCAGCAGTTTAAACCGAAGGGGCTATGGCTACACCTTC
TRBJ2-7 TRBD1 TRBV5-4 . CASSPDRGLHYEQYF TGTGCCAGCAGCCCGGACAGGGGTCTTCATTACGAGCAGTACTTC
TRBJ1-2 TRBD1 TRBV19 . CASRGTGDYGYTF TGTGCCAGTAGGGGGACAGGAGATTATGGCTACACCTTC
TRBJ2-1 TRBD2 TRBV7-9 . CASSLISGRAREQFF TGTGCCAGCAGCTTAATAAGCGGGAGGGCCCGTGAGCAGTTCTTC
TRBJ1-4 . TRBV2 . CASSGPGRANEKLFF TGTGCCAGCAGTGGGCCGGGACGGGCTAATGAAAAACTGTTTTTT
TRBJ2-1 TRBD2 TRBV5-8 few CASSLAQRDSYNEQFF TGTGCCAGCAGCTTGGCTCAGCGGGATTCCTACAATGAGCAGTTCTTC
TRBJ2-5 . TRBV12-5 . CASGLGTWRETQYF TGTGCTAGTGGTTTGGGTACATGGCGAGAGACCCAGTACTTC
TRBJ1-2 TRBD1 TRBV29-1 . CSVEGRGLSYGYTF TGCAGCGTTGAGGGCAGGGGGCTTTCCTATGGCTACACCTTC
TRBJ2-7 TRBD1 TRBV29-1 . CSVEEYRGLEQYF TGCAGCGTTGAAGAGTACAGGGGGCTGGAGCAGTACTTC
TRBJ2-5 TRBD2 TRBV7-9 . CASSLVRLAGGLTQETQYF TGTGCCAGCAGCTTAGTTCGGCTAGCGGGAGGGCTTACCCAGGAGACCCAGTACTTC
TRBJ1-2 TRBD1 TRBV28 . CASSFGGQPNYGYTF TGTGCCAGCAGTTTTGGGGGACAGCCTAACTATGGCTACACCTTC
TRBJ2-1 . TRBV28 . CASSPFRHEQFF TGTGCCAGCAGTCCATTCCGGCATGAGCAGTTCTTC
TRBJ2-1 . TRBV27 . CASRGSGTNEQFF TGTGCCAGTAGGGGGAGCGGGACCAATGAGCAGTTCTTC
TRBJ2-7 . TRBV20-1 . CSASLNREQYF TGCAGTGCTAGCTTAAACAGAGAGCAGTACTTC
TRBJ2-1 TRBD2 TRBV7-2 . CASRYSGTEQFF TGTGCCAGCAGATACAGCGGGACCGAGCAGTTCTTC
TRBJ1-1 . TRBV29-1 once CSVVAMNTEAFF TGCAGCGTTGTTGCGATGAACACTGAAGCTTTCTTT
TRBJ2-2 TRBD2 TRBV25-1 few CASSEYPGGNTGELFF TGTGCCAGCAGTGAATATCCGGGAGGAAACACCGGGGAGCTGTTTTTT
TRBJ2-5 . TRBV29-1 . CSATGQAETQYF TGCAGCGCCACCGGGCAGGCGGAGACCCAGTACTTC
TRBJ2-1 TRBD2 TRBV28 few CASSSPRTSGTDEQFF TGTGCCAGCAGTTCCCCTCGGACTAGCGGGACTGATGAGCAGTTCTTC
TRBJ1-2 . TRBV28 many CASSLQGFGYTF TGTGCCAGCAGTCTGCAGGGATTTGGCTACACCTTC
TRBJ1-1 . TRBV5-6 few CASSLESRENTEAFF TGTGCCAGCAGCTTGGAGAGTAGAGAGAACACTGAAGCTTTCTTT
TRBJ2-7 . TRBV9 . CASSVAETGPGGQYF TGTGCCAGCAGCGTAGCCGAGACAGGGCCCGGGGGGCAGTACTTC
TRBJ2-7 . TRBV14 . CASSSWAGKPYEQYF TGTGCCAGCAGCTCTTGGGCGGGAAAACCCTACGAGCAGTACTTC
TRBJ1-2 . TRBV5-4 . CAIHRGSRNYGYTF TGTGCCATCCATCGCGGCAGTCGAAACTATGGCTACACCTTC
TRBJ2-5 . TRBV6-5 . CASSYGGLREETQYF TGTGCCAGCAGTTACGGAGGGCTCCGGGAAGAGACCCAGTACTTC
TRBJ1-6 . TRBV30 many CAWSLDSPLHF TGTGCCTGGAGTTTAGATTCACCCCTCCACTTT
TRBJ2-7 . TRBV5-6 few CASSRERYEQYF TGTGCCAGCAGCCGCGAGCGCTACGAGCAGTACTTC
TRBJ2-5 TRBD2 TRBV6-6 once CASSYSGGQETQYF TGTGCCAGCAGTTACTCGGGGGGGCAAGAGACCCAGTACTTC
TRBJ2-3 . TRBV6-5 . CASSSTTRENSQYF TGTGCCAGCAGTTCTACGACTCGGGAGAACTCGCAGTATTTT
TRBJ2-1 . TRBV7-8 . CASSLNLAPSYNEQFF TGTGCCAGCAGCTTAAATCTAGCGCCCTCCTACAATGAGCAGTTCTTC
TRBJ1-3 . TRBV4-2 . CASSRTVGAGSKADTIYF TGTGCCAGCAGCCGAACGGTGGGTGCGGGGTCGAAGGCGGACACCATATATTTT
TRBJ1-1 . TRBV5-1 . CASSLAGNTEAFF TGCGCCAGCAGCTTGGCAGGAAACACTGAAGCTTTCTTT
TRBJ1-1 TRBD1 TRBV5-1 once CASSYRTGGSVGEAFF TGCGCCAGCAGCTACCGGACAGGGGGTAGTGTAGGTGAAGCTTTCTTT
TRBJ2-5 . TRBV19 . CASSPGLWQETQYF TGTGCCAGTAGTCCCGGTCTCTGGCAAGAGACCCAGTACTTC
TRBJ1-4 . TRBV28 once CASSLVGAREKLFF TGTGCCAGCAGTTTAGTCGGGGCCAGAGAAAAACTGTTTTTT
TRBJ2-5 TRBD2 TRBV11-3 . CASSLGLAGEETQYF TGTGCCAGCAGCTTAGGCCTAGCGGGAGAAGAGACCCAGTACTTC
TRBJ2-1 TRBD1 TRBV9 once CASSAQGARSYNEQFF TGTGCCAGCAGCGCTCAGGGGGCGCGGTCCTACAATGAGCAGTTCTTC
TRBJ1-4 TRBD1 TRBV7-2 few CASSPPGQLNEKLFF TGTGCCAGCAGCCCGCCGGGACAGCTTAATGAAAAACTGTTTTTT
TRBJ2-1 TRBD2 TRBV7-3 . CASSEEAGHYNEQFF TGTGCCAGCAGCGAAGAAGCGGGGCACTACAATGAGCAGTTCTTC
TRBJ2-2 . TRBV6-1 . CASSVRANTRELFF TGTGCCAGCAGTGTTAGGGCGAACACCAGGGAGCTGTTTTTT
TRBJ2-1 TRBD1 TRBV7-2 . CASSLTGIGGQFF TGTGCCAGCAGCTTGACAGGGATCGGTGGGCAGTTCTTC
TRBJ2-3 . TRBV9 . CASSVTDFPTDTQYF TGTGCCAGCAGCGTAACGGACTTTCCCACAGATACGCAGTATTTT